This T cell receptor (beta chain) is from a study of T cell repertoires in cytomegalovirus infection. TCRdb re-called the reads through MiXCR, storing one row per CDR3 protein. The table has approximately 910,000 distinct CDR3 sequences, less than 40% seen once; the top ten hold more than 13%. Whole-study results and caveats: Cumulative public TCR beta family frequency identified CMV carriers with the relevant HLA.

With regard to this clonotype: The antigen remains undetermined.

The CDR3 runs to 15 residues. Germline-derived CDR1 and CDR2 are MGHRA and YSYEKL. The V end lost 1 base, the J end lost 2 bases, and 11 bases lay between the germline ends. The chain couples TRBV4-1 to TRBJ1-1; D gene ambiguous. This material consisted of cultured CD8+ T cells from PBMCs, taken from culture after CMV antigen stimulation. The clonotype comes from a human donor in good health (CMV status not recorded). Some clones in this sample may be carry-over from other donors' samples. In DNA form, the CDR3 reads TGCGCCAGCAGCCAAGTCATGGTTAGTAACACTGAAGCTTTCTTT. Protein: CASSQVMVSNTEAFF.